The source of this T cell receptor beta chain is a study of blood T cell repertoires in COVID-19. Profiled with immunoSEQ multiplex PCR; TCRdb holds only in-frame clones, not every one. The repertoire holds 250,000 to 300,000 clones, with less than 90% as singletons. Remarks on this clone: Different DNA sequences within this sample yield the same CDR3.

The CDR3 has 13 residues. Germline CDR1 reads SQVTM; CDR2 reads ANQGSEA. Trimming removed 4 bases from V and 6 bases from J, with 13 bases in between. V is TRBV29-1 and J is TRBJ1-5, with D possibly TRBD1 on 6 matching bases. This receptor was identified in a man aged 55-75 years who had recovered from COVID-19. The sample taken for sequencing was peripheral blood. The CDR3 region is CSVGGGAGQPQHF. The DNA of the CDR3 is TGCAGCGTTGGCGGGGGGGCGGGTCAGCCCCAGCATTTT.